This record looks at one TCR beta chain sequence and its context. Its cognate antigen has yet to be identified. The sample holds no much larger clone one base away, and base qualities are not on file. To demonstrate the VDJtools post-analysis software, TCR beta repertoires were profiled from the peripheral blood of about 13 young patients with multiple sclerosis. Multiple sclerosis patients were children and adolescents aged roughly 6 to 16 years. The CDR3 sequence holds 13 residues, the cysteine and phenylalanine included. The retained sequence is limited to the CDR3, 39 bases, with the frame set at the first base. The V and J ends are trimmed by 3 bases and 0 bases, leaving 6 bases between them. Reading the germline V gene gives CDR1 SGDLS and CDR2 YYNGEE. This entry is derived from a study of post-analysis software for immune sequencing data (dated by TCRdb to 2015 to 2017). For the wider study: Relapsing-remitting, secondary progressive and progressive-relapsing multiple sclerosis were recorded as disease courses, and subtype annotation was lacking for some patients. A subset of samples was prepared in parallel using single-end sample barcoding, then pooled and co-amplified after Illumina adapter ligation. The patient repertoires were set against 10 to 11 previously published healthy control repertoires from donors whose ages ranged from roughly 6 to 27 years. General study outcomes and caveats: The multiple sclerosis patient group was slightly younger than the control group. Direct clustering with F measure revealed strong co-clustering of samples prepared in the same batch, which led to a batch-effect correction. Multiple sclerosis patients had significantly lower normalized Chao1 diversity than controls, a result that suggests substantial peripheral T-cell clonal expansion. Roughly 5 TRBV segments, including TRBV5-6, TRBV5-1 and TRBV20-1, were significantly more frequent in patients than controls.

The method behind the library was PCR. For sequencing, an Illumina HiSeq 2500 was employed. To reduce PCR and sequencing biases, unique molecular identifiers were incorporated into the TCR beta cDNA libraries. Every 1 to 10 million input T cells yielded 500,000 or so cDNA molecules, meaning each molecule approximated one T cell. The same protocol used for the earlier healthy control dataset was applied to prepare and sequence the patient libraries. Samples belonging to the same batch were prepared together, multiplexed and sequenced on a shared HiSeq lane. In the authors' own workflow: MIGEC was used to process the raw barcoded reads, and molecular identifier groups with only a single read were discarded before consensus assembly and CDR3 extraction. Clonotype tables were post-analysed with VDJtools, normalizing diversity by down-sampling all datasets to the smallest sample size. Repertoire overlap clustering matched CDR3 amino acid but not nucleotide sequences to correct batch-related cross-sample contamination. TCRdb trimmed public reads at Q25 via fastp, called clones via MiXCR and kept in-frame beta chains. Each entry is one CDR3 protein sequence, shown with its most common DNA and genes. The V and J calls reflect TCRdb's pipeline rather than the authors' work. In all, the sample holds fewer than 900,000 distinct CDR3 sequences, and around 46% of those were seen once. The top ten constitute roughly 5% of the sample.

This receptor was identified in a girl between 5 and 17 years old with multiple sclerosis. Recombination connected TRBV9 to TRBJ1-1, with the D gene too uncertain to name. Sequencing was done on a sample of blood. Read as DNA, the sequence is TGTGCCAGCAGCGCCCGGTTGAACACTGAAGCTTTCTTT. Translated, this is CASSARLNTEAFF.